This T cell receptor (beta chain) was captured in a study of T cell responses to AZD1222 COVID-19 vaccine. Findings and caveats of the study: No day 14 peak samples; only post-peak repertoires were characterized. Within unmutated variant regions lay the reported targets of nearly half of spike-specific TCRs.

Concerning this clone itself: What it binds is unknown.

The CDR3 contains 14 residues. Trimming stripped 2 bases from V and 4 bases from J, with 11 bases between. CDR1 is MGHDK, CDR2 SYGVNS, per germline. Assay used: immunoSEQ multiplex PCR; TCRdb lists only in-frame clones, some missing. The data contain about 130,000 clones, 75% to 90% of them seen just once; the ten biggest clones take up 6.3%. This receptor was taken from an adult in good health. The J gene is TRBJ1-1, the V gene TRBV25-1; D gene ambiguous. Sequencing was performed on peripheral blood, taken on day 0 of AZD1222 vaccination. CDR3 in DNA: TGTGCCAGCAGTGAAATGACACTCCCCACTGAAGCTTTCTTT. It translates to CASSEMTLPTEAFF.